The source of this T cell receptor beta chain is a study of Graves' ophthalmopathy and Graves' hyperthyroidism. The CDR3 sequence is 11 residues long. Germline V gene sequence: CDR1 MDHEN, CDR2 SYDVKM. RNA transcripts served as template for amplifying TCR beta CDR3 sequences. Second-round multiplex PCR came after first-round RT-PCR with HTBI primers. Via MiXCR, TCRdb re-called the multiplex PCR reads, giving one row per CDR3 protein. The sample has some 520,000 distinct CDR3 sequences, approximately 15% seen once. This clonotype appeared many times. Clinicians made diagnoses from clinical symptoms, serum thyroxine, TRAb, thyroid ultrasound and orbital computed tomography.

The sequence came from a woman in her twenties or thirties with Graves' ophthalmopathy. The specimen sequenced was blood. This rearrangement joins TRBV28 to TRBJ2-7, with D unclear. This CDR3 is CAIKQAYEQYF. The DNA for the CDR3 is TGTGCAATAAAACAAGCCTACGAGCAGTACTTC. Variable domain in full (rest from reference TRBV28 and TRBJ2-7): DVKVTQSSRYLVKRTGEKVFLECVQDMDHENMFWYRQDPGLGLRLIYFSYDVKMKEKGDIPEGYSVSREKKERFSLILESASTNQTSMYLCAIKQAYEQYFGPGTRLTVT.